Shown below are 30 T cell receptor beta chains from a single sample sequenced in a study of glioma-infiltrating T cells. Amplification of TCR alpha and beta CDR3 regions from RNA used iRepertoire nested multiplex PCR. TCRdb itself ran the multiplex PCR reads through MiXCR, one entry per CDR3 protein. Of about 110,000 distinct CDR3 sequences listed, less than 30% are singletons. The sequencing sample was made of glioma tissue, nonneoplastic brain tissue, or PBMCs (not recorded which). Receptors originate from a human donor with low-grade glioma or glioblastoma, undergoing nonglioma brain surgery, or in good health (not recorded which).

A remark on this clonotype: As the CDR3 is not closed by the conserved phenylalanine or tryptophan, this likely results from a read error. This sequence joins TRBV6-2 or TRBV6-3 and TRBJ1-2; D is ambiguous. Germline CDR1 and CDR2: MNHEY and SVGEGT. CDR3 length: 12 amino acids. The CDR3 region is CSSSYRTDGYTY. CDR3 nucleotide sequence: TGTTCCAGCAGTTATCGAACAGATGGCTACACCTAC.

This clonotype was counted only a few times. The chain recombines TRBV5-1 with TRBJ2-1; 10 bases line up with TRBD2. CDR3 length: 16 amino acids. The V and J ends lost 0 bases and 7 bases, in that order; junction bases with no gene match: 7. Germline CDR1 SGHRS, CDR2 YFSETQ. Here the CDR3 DNA reads TGCGCCAGCAGCTTGGTAAGCGGGAGGGCCTTAAATGAGCAGTTCTTC. Protein sequence: CASSLVSGRALNEQFF. Supplemented by reference TRBV5-1 and TRBJ2-1, the full variable domain reads KAGVTQTPRYLIKTRGQQVTLSCSPISGHRSVSWYQQTPGQGLQFLFEYFSETQRNKGNFPGRFSGRQFSNSRSEMNVSTLELGDSALYLCASSLVSGRALNEQFFGPGTRLTVL.

The CDR3 region has the DNA TGCAGCGTTGGGGGAGAATACGAGCAGTACTTC. It encodes CSVGGEYEQYF. V and J are TRBV29-1 and TRBJ2-7; tentatively, D is TRBD2 (5 bases). The V end was cut by 4 bases, the J end by 4 bases, with 8 bases between. Germline V gives CDR1 SQVTM, CDR2 ANQGSEA. The CDR3 runs to 11 residues.

This clonotype has at least ten counts. The CDR3 loop is CASSRTNEQFF. DNA for the CDR3: TGTGCCAGCAGCCGAACCAATGAGCAGTTCTTC. V is TRBV11-2 and J is TRBJ2-1; D unresolved. Trimming left V 5 bases short and J 6 bases short, with 5 bases between. Germline CDR1 is SGHAT and CDR2 is FQNNGV. This CDR3 has 11 residues.

The V gene is TRBV6-2 or TRBV6-3, the J gene TRBJ2-7; TRBD1 is a possible D gene (5 bases). Per the germline V gene, CDR1 is MNHEY and CDR2 is SVGEGT. Trimming stripped 2 bases from V and 2 bases from J, with 10 bases between. The CDR3 totals 14 residues. The CDR3 DNA sequence: TGTGCCAGCAGTTACCTTCAGGGAACCTACGAGCAGTACTTC. Protein product: CASSYLQGTYEQYF.

Remarks on this clonotype: The junction and the germline gene differ at one end; a read error may be behind it. This sequence joins TRBV20-1 and TRBJ2-1; possible D gene TRBD2, 6 bases. CDR1 is DFQATT and CDR2 is SNEGSKA in the germline V gene (reference sequence). CDR3 size: 13 residues. Here the CDR3 reads CSTRLSGKETQFF. The CDR3 nucleotides are TGCAGTACTAGACTTAGCGGTAAAGAGACCCAGTTCTTC.

This clonotype was recorded a few times. The chain is built from TRBV7-9 and TRBJ1-5; 10 bases align to TRBD1. There are 16 residues in the CDR3. The ends lost 5 bases at V and 6 bases at J; junction bases unmatched: 10. Germline loops: CDR1 SEHNR, CDR2 FQNEAQ (reference sequence). As DNA, the CDR3 is TGTGCCAGCAGCCTTGGCGGACAGGGGGTATCTCAGCCCCAGCATTTT. Translated: CASSLGGQGVSQPQHF.

This clonotype was found once. This could be a read error, since a much larger clone is one nucleotide away. This rearrangement joins TRBV7-9 to TRBJ2-1, with D unclear. Germline lookup yields CDR1 SEHNR and CDR2 FQNEAQ (reference sequence). The CDR3 spans 15 residues. Deletions cut 4 bases from V and 10 bases from J, with 20 bases between. The CDR3 region has the DNA TGTGCCAGCAGCTATCAAGTGTCCCTTGGGAACGAGCAGTTCTTC. Protein: CASSYQVSLGNEQFF.

This clonotype was recorded at least ten times. The rearrangement uses TRBV6-2 or TRBV6-3 and TRBJ1-1, with 7 bases fitting TRBD1. Germline CDR1 MNHEY, CDR2 SVGEGT. CDR3 length: 15 residues. The V and J ends lost 1 base and 5 bases, in that order; junction bases with no gene match: 7. The CDR3 DNA follows: TGTGCCAGCAGTTACTTCAGACAGGGAGGGACTGAAGCTTTCTTT. Residues: CASSYFRQGGTEAFF.

This clonotype occurred many times. The rearrangement uses TRBV19 and TRBJ2-5, with TRBD1 matching over 7 bases. Losses at the gene ends were 4 bases for V and 5 bases for J; bases not matched to a gene: 10. In germline, CDR1 is LNHDA, CDR2 SQIVND (reference sequence). The CDR3 spans 15 residues. The CDR3 DNA is TGTGCCAGTAGTACGAGACAGGGAAGAGGGGAGACCCAGTACTTC. This codes for CASSTRQGRGETQYF.

This clonotype appeared many times. The chain links TRBV3-1 to TRBJ1-3; D is perhaps TRBD1 (6 bases). The V and J ends lost 0 bases and 16 bases respectively, with 16 bases between them. The germline gives CDR1 LGHDT, CDR2 YNNKEL (reference sequence). The CDR3 runs 13 residues. As DNA, the CDR3 is TGTGCCAGCAGCCAAGATCATGGGGGGCGCGCTTATTTT. This gives the protein CASSQDHGGRAYF.

This clonotype has more than one count but fewer than ten. A clone one base away is much larger, so this may be a read error. The rearrangement uses TRBV4-1 and TRBJ2-3; 7 bases fit TRBD1. The CDR3 has 15 residues. The trim removed 0 bases at V and 6 bases at J, leaving 6 bases unmatched. Per the germline V gene, CDR1 is MGHRA and CDR2 is YSYEKL. CDR3 residues: CASSQDVWGQDTQYF. CDR3 sequence (DNA): TGCGCCAGCAGCCAAGATGTTTGGGGACAGGATACGCAGTATTTT.

V gene TRBV12-3 or TRBV12-4 combines with J gene TRBJ2-3; perhaps TRBD1 as D (6 bases). TRBJ1-5 matches the DNA end more closely, so the J call is doubtful. The CDR3 is 16 amino acids. For the CDR3, the DNA is TGTGCCAGCAGTGGGACTAGCGGGGGGCCCAAAGATACGCAGCATTTT. Its protein is CASSGTSGGPKDTQHF.

Details on this clonotype: A read error may be the cause here, since a much bigger clone is one base away. The chain carries TRBV4-1 and TRBJ1-5; 8 positions match TRBD1. J was trimmed by 8 bases and V by 0 bases; bases with no gene match: 6. The CDR3 extends over 15 amino acids. Germline V CDR1 and CDR2: MGHRA, YSYEKL. CDR3 sequence reads: CASSQESGGWKPQHF. In nucleotides, the CDR3 is TGCGCCAGCAGCCAAGAATCAGGGGGCTGGAAGCCCCAGCATTTT.

For this clonotype: Possible read error: a much larger clone is one base away. The V call is TRBV7-9, the J call TRBJ1-1; 7 bases match TRBD1. This CDR3 contains 14 residues. With 6 bases clipped from V and 1 base from J, the junction kept 5 bases outside the gene matches. The germline CDR1 and CDR2 sequences are SEHNR and FQNEAQ (reference sequence). The CDR3 here is CASRRQGGNTEAFF. Written as DNA, the CDR3 is TGTGCCAGCAGACGACAGGGAGGGAACACTGAAGCTTTCTTT.

The chain recombines TRBV7-9 with TRBJ1-6; 10 nucleotides align to TRBD1. The CDR3 totals 15 residues. Germline CDR1 and CDR2: SEHNR and FQNEAQ (reference sequence). The V gene end was trimmed by 3 bases and the J gene end by 8 bases; junction bases not matched to a gene: 4. The chain's CDR3 is CASSLPDRGDSPLHF. CDR3 in DNA: TGTGCCAGCAGCTTGCCGGACAGGGGGGATTCACCCCTCCACTTT.

This clonotype was detected only once. A read error may produce the germline difference seen at one junction end. In DNA form, the CDR3 reads TGTGCCAGAAGTTTATTAGCAATCAGCTACTACAATGAGCAGTTCTTC. Protein sequence: CARSLLAISYYNEQFF. The V gene is TRBV28, the J gene TRBJ2-1; D ambiguous. CDR3 length: 16 amino acids. Looked up from germline, CDR1 is MDHEN and CDR2 is SYDVKM.

This clonotype was detected only a few times. The chain joins TRBV28 to TRBJ1-5; a weak D match, TRBD1 (6 bases). Germline V CDR1 and CDR2: MDHEN, SYDVKM. The CDR3 loop spans 15 amino acids. V was shortened by 5 bases and J by 13 bases, with 24 bases between the two germline ends. CDR3 bases: TGTGCCAGCAGTCCCGGGGGCAAGGGCAATCAGCTTCAGCATTTT. Translation: CASSPGGKGNQLQHF.

Many counts were recorded for this clonotype. The chain uses TRBV2 and TRBJ2-3; 9 nucleotides agree with TRBD2. CDR1 is SNHLY and CDR2 is FYNNEI in the germline V gene. This CDR3 comprises 13 residues. After removal of 4 bases from V and 5 bases from J, the junction contained 1 base not matched to a gene. As DNA, the CDR3 is TGTGCCAGCAGTGGTAGCGGGAGAGATACGCAGTATTTT. It codes for CASSGSGRDTQYF. The full variable domain, in which reference TRBV2 and TRBJ2-3 provide the parts outside the CDR3, is EPEVTQTPSHQVTQMGQEVILRCVPISNHLYFYWYRQILGQKVEFLVSFYNNEISEKSEIFDDQFSVERPDGSNFTLKIRSTKLEDSAMYFCASSGSGRDTQYFGPGTRLTVL.

At least ten counts were recorded for this clonotype. The chain has TRBV10-3 and TRBJ1-5; TRBD1 might be the D (6 bases). This CDR3 region has 15 residues. Germline-derived CDR1 and CDR2 are ENHRY and SYGVKD. With 5 bases removed from V and 1 base from J, the gap between germline ends came to 12 bases. CDR3 residues: CAISPGALSNQPQHF. The DNA for the CDR3 is TGTGCCATCAGTCCAGGGGCTTTGAGCAATCAGCCCCAGCATTTT.

Many counts were recorded for this clonotype. This chain uses TRBV28 with TRBJ1-5, with D unclear. CDR1 is MDHEN and CDR2 is SYDVKM in the germline V gene. The CDR3 length is 14 residues. The V end lost 2 bases, the J end lost 3 bases, and 8 bases lay between the germline ends. The CDR3 region has the DNA TGTGCCAGCAGTTTACTCGGCTCCAATCAGCCCCAGCATTTT. Encoded protein: CASSLLGSNQPQHF. The entire variable domain, with the rest obtained from reference TRBV28 and TRBJ1-5, is as follows: DVKVTQSSRYLVKRTGEKVFLECVQDMDHENMFWYRQDPGLGLRLIYFSYDVKMKEKGDIPEGYSVSREKKERFSLILESASTNQTSMYLCASSLLGSNQPQHFGDGTRLSIL.

The chain combines TRBV28 with TRBJ1-5, with TRBD1 matching 7 bases. The CDR3 loop spans 15 amino acids. The junction had 13 bases not matched to a gene; V was cut back by 8 bases and J by 6 bases. Germline values: CDR1 MDHEN, CDR2 SYDVKM. CDR3 coding DNA: TGTGCCAGCTATGCGTGGCAGGGGGACAGTCAGCCCCAGCATTTT. It is translated as CASYAWQGDSQPQHF.

This clonotype was seen only a few times. The genes are TRBV13 and TRBJ2-3, with D hard to call. V lost 5 bases and J lost 2, with 14 bases in between. CDR3 length: 15 amino acids. In germline, CDR1 is PRHDT, CDR2 FYEKMQ (reference sequence). The CDR3: CASSIGGSFTDTQYF. As DNA, the CDR3 is TGTGCCAGCAGCATCGGCGGCAGTTTCACAGATACGCAGTATTTT.

There are a few counts of this clonotype. The gene calls are TRBV30 and TRBJ2-7; 8 bases are a match to TRBD2. Germline V gene sequence: CDR1 GTSNPN, CDR2 SVGIG (reference sequence). This CDR3 has 14 amino acids. Trimming cost V 3 bases and J 5 bases; bases outside gene matches: 9. In DNA form, the CDR3 reads TGTGCCTGGAGGACCGGGAGGGAGACCGACGAGCAGTACTTC. This codes for CAWRTGRETDEQYF.

The chain is built from TRBV29-1 and TRBJ2-7; the D gene is possibly TRBD1 (6 bases). Germline CDR1 and CDR2: SQVTM and ANQGSEA. V dropped 4 bases and J dropped 5 bases, with 18 bases sitting between them. The CDR3 contains 14 residues. The CDR3 coding sequence is TGCAGCGTTGCGGCAGGGGTATTAACTAACGAGCAGTACTTC. As protein: CSVAAGVLTNEQYF.

Comment on this clonotype: This clone may be a read error of a much larger clone one base away. The rearrangement joins TRBV12-3 or TRBV12-4 to TRBJ2-5; TRBD1 is a possible D gene (5 bases). The CDR3 has 15 amino acids. Trimming shortened V by 6 bases and J by 5 bases, and 19 bases separated the two germline ends. In DNA, the CDR3 is TGTGCCAGCAGCCTCACGACATGGGGCGCGGAGACCCAGTACTTC. It specifies CASSLTTWGAETQYF.

For this clonotype: Being one base from a much bigger clone, this may be a read error. The V call is TRBV29-1, the J call TRBJ2-5, with D perhaps assigned TRBD1 or TRBD2 (5 bases each). Germline V gene lookup returns CDR1 SQVTM and CDR2 ANQGSEA. This CDR3 contains 12 residues. The CDR3 nucleotides are TGCAGTCTGGCAGAGGGGCCGGGGACCCAGTACTTC. As protein: CSLAEGPGTQYF. The variable domain in full, completed from reference TRBV29-1 and TRBJ2-5, reads SAVISQKPSRDICQRGTSLTIQCQVDSQVTMMFWYRQQPGQSLTLIATANQGSEATYESGFVIDKFPISRPNLTFSTLTVSNMSPEDSSIYLCSLAEGPGTQYFGPGTRLLVL.

Comment on this clonotype: No conserved phenylalanine or tryptophan is present at the end of the CDR3, so a read error is the likely explanation. CDR3 sequence reads: CASREGADSQYC. In DNA, the CDR3 is TGTGCCAGCAGAGAGGGGGCAGATTCGCAGTATTGT. The chain links TRBV2 to TRBJ2-3; 7 nucleotides match TRBD1. CDR3 length: 12 residues. Germline CDR1 SNHLY, CDR2 FYNNEI.

At least ten counts were recorded for this clonotype. The J gene is TRBJ1-5, the V gene TRBV3-1, with TRBD1 as a possible D gene (5 bases). The length of the CDR3 is 14 residues. V lost 4 bases and J lost 7, with 14 bases in between. Per the germline V gene, CDR1 is LGHDT and CDR2 is YNNKEL (reference sequence). CDR3 DNA: TGTGCCAGCAGCCTTGAAGGGGTGCGACAGCCCCAGCATTTT. It translates to CASSLEGVRQPQHF.

J is TRBJ2-5 and V is TRBV7-9, with D tentatively TRBD2 (6 bases). With 6 bases removed from V and 4 bases from J, the gap between germline ends came to 18 bases. Germline-derived CDR1 and CDR2 are SEHNR and FQNEAQ (reference sequence). The CDR3 runs 15 residues. The CDR3 spells CASSFSTDGGETQYF. The CDR3, as DNA: TGTGCCAGCAGTTTTTCGACAGACGGGGGAGAGACCCAGTACTTC.